What follows are 19 T cell receptor beta chains derived from one specimen sequenced in a study of OX40 agonist ivuxolimab in advanced cancers. TCRdb's copy holds only in-frame clones and misses some; the assay was immunoSEQ multiplex PCR. The data contain tens of thousands of clones, about 86% of them seen just once; the ten biggest clones take up approximately 6.5%. The sequenced sample was CD4+ or CD8+ T cells sorted from blood, obtained in a trial of the OX40 agonist ivuxolimab. The receptors were sampled from an adult with an advanced solid tumor such as melanoma, head and neck, liver or kidney cancer.

The gene calls are TRBV6-1 and TRBJ1-1; tentatively, D is TRBD1 (6 bases). V shed 2 bases and J shed 1 base, with 14 bases lying between them. This CDR3 has 16 residues. Germline-derived CDR1 and CDR2 are MNHNS and SASEGT. The CDR3 nucleotides read TGTGCCAGCAGTGAACTCGGACAGCTCTGGAACACTGAAGCTTTCTTT. Translating it yields CASSELGQLWNTEAFF.

This clone was counted a few times. V usage is TRBV5-1 and J usage is TRBJ2-7; 8 nucleotides agree with TRBD2. Germline V lookup: CDR1 SGHRS, CDR2 YFSETQ. The CDR3 sequence is 15 residues long. V shed 0 bases and J 1 base; nucleotides not matched to a gene: 3. The CDR3: CASSLVSGGSYEQYF. CDR3 sequence (DNA): TGCGCCAGCAGCTTGGTAAGCGGGGGTTCCTACGAGCAGTACTTC.

This rearrangement joins TRBV6-5 to TRBJ2-7; D uncertain. The CDR3 length is 14 residues. With 2 bases removed from V and 3 bases from J, the gap between germline ends came to 11 bases. Germline values: CDR1 MNHEY, CDR2 SVGAGI. The CDR3 coding sequence is TGTGCCAGCAGTTACAAGCCTGAAGGCTACGAGCAGTACTTC. It yields the protein CASSYKPEGYEQYF.

The rearrangement joins TRBV19 to TRBJ2-6; the D call may be TRBD1 or TRBD2 (5 bases each). The germline gives CDR1 LNHDA, CDR2 SQIVND (reference sequence). Trimming took off 1 base at V and 2 bases at J, with 12 bases between the two ends. There are 17 residues in the CDR3. The CDR3 here is CASSIGQGEAGANVLTF. CDR3 bases: TGTGCCAGTAGTATAGGCCAGGGAGAAGCTGGGGCCAACGTCCTGACTTTC.

The chain joins TRBV9 to TRBJ2-1; D not certain. This CDR3 has 13 residues. The germline gives CDR1 SGDLS, CDR2 YYNGEE. Trimming shortened V by 3 bases and J by 8 bases, and 12 bases separated the two germline ends. The CDR3 bases are TGTGCCAGCAGCGGTAACAGAGCTCATGAGCAGTTCTTC. Translated: CASSGNRAHEQFF. Drawing the rest from reference TRBV9 and TRBJ2-1, the complete variable domain is DSGVTQTPKHLITATGQRVTLRCSPRSGDLSVYWYQQSLDQGLQFLIQYYNGEERAKGNILERFSAQQFPDLHSELNLSSLELGDSALYFCASSGNRAHEQFFGPGTRLTVL.

The genes are TRBV11-3 and TRBJ1-4, with 8 bases fitting TRBD1. CDR3 size: 16 residues. Germline V CDR1 and CDR2: SGHNT, YENEEA. The junction had 5 bases not matched to a gene; V was cut back by 5 bases and J by 0 bases. CDR3 DNA: TGTGCCAGCAGCCCAGGACAGGGTGCAACTAATGAAAAACTGTTTTTT. This encodes CASSPGQGATNEKLFF. The entire variable domain, with the rest obtained from reference TRBV11-3 and TRBJ1-4, is as follows: EAGVVQSPRYKIIEKKQPVAFWCNPISGHNTLYWYLQNLGQGPELLIRYENEEAVDDSQLPKDRFSAERLKGVDSTLKIQPAELGDSAVYLCASSPGQGATNEKLFFGSGTQLSVL.

The chain has TRBV9 and TRBJ1-2; 8 nucleotides match TRBD1. V gave up 4 bases and J gave up 4 bases; unmatched junction bases: 9. The CDR3 runs 15 residues. Germline lookup yields CDR1 SGDLS and CDR2 YYNGEE. The CDR3 region is CASSSDPGGLYGYTF. CDR3 DNA: TGTGCCAGCAGCTCTGACCCAGGGGGCCTCTATGGCTACACCTTC.

The chain links TRBV5-1 to TRBJ2-1; D uncertain. This CDR3 has 11 amino acids. V shed 1 base and J shed 6 bases, with 2 bases lying between them. Germline lookup yields CDR1 SGHRS and CDR2 YFSETQ. This CDR3 reads CASSLLNEQFF. The CDR3 DNA follows: TGCGCCAGCAGCTTGCTCAATGAGCAGTTCTTC.

The chain is built from TRBV30 and TRBJ2-5; 11 nucleotides align to TRBD2. Germline V gene lookup returns CDR1 GTSNPN and CDR2 SVGIG (reference sequence). CDR3 length: 15 amino acids. Germline trimming cut 4 bases from V and 7 bases from J; bases unmatched to any gene: 11. The DNA of the CDR3 is TGTGCCTGGACCCTAGCGGGGGGAACCTCAGGGACCCAGTACTTC. Translation gives CAWTLAGGTSGTQYF.

The CDR3 protein is CASGGRDSSGANVLTF. In DNA form, the CDR3 reads TGTGCCAGCGGGGGCCGGGACAGCTCTGGGGCCAACGTCCTGACTTTC. The V call is TRBV7-9, the J call TRBJ2-6, with 7 bases identical to TRBD1. Per the germline V gene, CDR1 is SEHNR and CDR2 is FQNEAQ (reference sequence). V was clipped by 8 bases and J by 0 bases; unmatched bases: 7. CDR3 length equals 16 residues. The full variable domain, completed using reference TRBV7-9 and TRBJ2-6, is DTGVSQNPRHKITKRGQNVTFRCDPISEHNRLYWYRQTLGQGPEFLTYFQNEAQLEKSRLLSDRFSAERPKGSFSTLEIQRTEQGDSAMYLCASGGRDSSGANVLTFGAGSRLTVL.

In its sample, this clone was seen once. The chain uses TRBV27 and TRBJ1-1; unclear D gene. The germline V gene has CDR1 MNHEY and CDR2 SMNVEV (reference sequence). Trimming cost V 3 bases and J 4 bases, with 9 bases left between them. The CDR3 spans 13 residues. CDR3 in amino acids: CASSFNRVTEAFF. Here the CDR3 DNA reads TGTGCCAGCAGTTTTAATCGCGTCACTGAAGCTTTCTTT.

This clone was counted a single time. The chain carries TRBV30 and TRBJ1-2; D uncertain. The CDR3 has 12 amino acids. V lost 2 bases and J lost 2, with 6 bases in between. Germline V lookup: CDR1 GTSNPN, CDR2 SVGIG (reference sequence). This CDR3 reads CAWSFRNYGYTF. CDR3 bases: TGTGCCTGGAGTTTCAGGAACTATGGCTACACCTTC. The variable domain in full, with the rest retrieved from reference TRBV30 and TRBJ1-2, is SQTIHQWPATLVQPVGSPLSLECTVEGTSNPNLYWYRQAAGRGLQLLFYSVGIGQISSEVPQNLSASRPQDRQFILSSKKLLLSDSGFYLCAWSFRNYGYTFGSGTRLTVV.

The CDR3 DNA is TGTGCCAGCAGTTCGATAGGGGATGAAGCTTTCTTT. Protein: CASSSIGDEAFF. The chain couples TRBV7-2 to TRBJ1-1; possibly TRBD1 for D (5 bases). V lost 6 bases to trimming and J lost 7 bases, with 12 bases between them. The germline V gene has CDR1 SGHTA and CDR2 FQGNSA. The CDR3 sequence is 12 residues long.

In this sample, this clone turned up a few times. The V call is TRBV6-5, the J call TRBJ1-1; the match to TRBD1 covers 8 bases. The germline V gene encodes CDR1 MNHEY and CDR2 SVGAGI. The CDR3 has 15 amino acids. Unmatched junction bases numbered 3, after V lost 0 bases and J lost 3 bases. The CDR3 spells CASSYSNRGDTEAFF. In DNA, the CDR3 is TGTGCCAGCAGTTACTCGAACAGGGGGGACACTGAAGCTTTCTTT.

The chain combines TRBV2 with TRBJ2-1, with 13 nucleotides matching TRBD2. The CDR3 length is 15 residues. Germline lookup yields CDR1 SNHLY and CDR2 FYNNEI. The ends lost 6 bases at V and 9 bases at J; junction bases unmatched: 8. CDR3 sequence reads: CASSTGLAGVVEQFF. The CDR3 coding sequence is TGTGCCAGCAGCACCGGACTAGCGGGAGTGGTTGAGCAGTTCTTC.

This rearrangement joins TRBV7-9 to TRBJ2-7, with 14 bases lining up with TRBD2. This CDR3 contains 18 residues. Germline CDR1 is SEHNR and CDR2 is FQNEAQ (reference sequence). V dropped 1 base and J dropped 3; count of bases not matched to a gene: 8. DNA of the CDR3: TGTGCCAGCAGCTTAGGGCACCCTGGACTAGCGGGAGGCTACGAGCAGTACTTC. Translation gives CASSLGHPGLAGGYEQYF.

The gene calls are TRBV19 and TRBJ1-5; no clear D gene. CDR3 length: 15 residues. V was trimmed by 4 bases and J by 0 bases, leaving 10 bases between them. Looked up from germline, CDR1 is LNHDA and CDR2 is SQIVND (reference sequence). CDR3 amino acids: CASSTSVHSNQPQHF. For the CDR3, the DNA is TGTGCCAGTAGTACCTCAGTACATAGCAATCAGCCCCAGCATTTT.

The chain employs TRBV6-4 and TRBJ2-1, with D maybe TRBD2 (7 bases). The CDR3 loop spans 15 amino acids. Germline V gene lookup returns CDR1 MRHNA and CDR2 SNTAGT. Trimming took off 4 bases at V and 4 bases at J, with 14 bases between the two ends. The DNA of the CDR3 is TGTGCCAGCAGTGTGGGAGGGGGGCCTTACAATGAGCAGTTCTTC. Translated: CASSVGGGPYNEQFF.

This sequence joins TRBV5-4 and TRBJ1-4, with TRBD1 matching over 7 bases. Germline CDR1 reads SGHNT; CDR2 reads YYREEE (reference sequence). This CDR3 comprises 15 residues. Trimming took 5 bases from V and 0 from J; bases not matched to a gene: 4. The CDR3 DNA sequence: TGTGCCAGCAGATCCGGGACAGCAACTAATGAAAAACTGTTTTTT. This translates into CASRSGTATNEKLFF.